This passage covers 18 T cell receptor beta chains from one sample sequenced in a study of blood T cell repertoires in COVID-19. Clones were read by immunoSEQ multiplex PCR, and TCRdb kept only the in-frame ones, dropping some. The repertoire holds around 300,000 clones, with about 89% as singletons. Sequencing input: peripheral blood. All receptors come from a man aged 50 or older with acute or convalescent COVID-19.

The chain employs TRBV5-5 and TRBJ1-1; 7 bases map to TRBD1. The CDR3 consists of 13 residues. Trimming removed 3 bases from V and 2 bases from J; junction bases left unmatched: 1. Germline V gene sequence: CDR1 SGHKS, CDR2 YYEKEE (reference sequence). The CDR3 sequence is CASSWDSNTEAFF. The CDR3 DNA sequence: TGTGCCAGCAGCTGGGACAGTAACACTGAAGCTTTCTTT.

The rearrangement links TRBV15 to TRBJ2-7, with D hard to call. Trimming left V 0 bases short and J 0 bases short, with 6 bases between. The CDR3 extends over 14 amino acids. CDR1 is LNHNV and CDR2 is YYDKDF in the germline V gene (reference sequence). Written as DNA, the CDR3 is TGTGCCACCAGCAGAGATACAGTCTCCTACGAGCAGTACTTC. Translation: CATSRDTVSYEQYF.

The chain employs TRBV30 and TRBJ1-1; D is ambiguous. The germline V and J ends were trimmed by 0 bases and 4 bases, with 12 bases remaining between them. This CDR3 contains 14 residues. Germline CDR1 GTSNPN, CDR2 SVGIG (reference sequence). In nucleotides, the CDR3 is TGTGCCTGGAGTGTACTGCGTCCGGGCACTGAAGCTTTCTTT. The encoded protein is CAWSVLRPGTEAFF. The whole variable domain, filled in from reference TRBV30 and TRBJ1-1, reads SQTIHQWPATLVQPVGSPLSLECTVEGTSNPNLYWYRQAAGRGLQLLFYSVGIGQISSEVPQNLSASRPQDRQFILSSKKLLLSDSGFYLCAWSVLRPGTEAFFGQGTRLTVV.

The chain has TRBV30 and TRBJ1-4, with TRBD1 matching 8 bases. CDR1 GTSNPN and CDR2 SVGIG come from the germline V gene (reference sequence). The CDR3 has 11 amino acids. V shed 7 bases and J 10 bases; nucleotides not matched to a gene: 5. This CDR3 reads CASGQVGKLFF. CDR3 DNA sequence: TGTGCCTCGGGACAGGTCGGAAAACTGTTTTTT.

V usage is TRBV19 and J usage is TRBJ1-3, with no clear D. V shed 7 bases and J shed 3 bases, with 13 bases lying between them. Germline values: CDR1 LNHDA, CDR2 SQIVND (reference sequence). The CDR3 runs to 14 residues. The CDR3 loop reads CASNRRGGGNTIYF. The CDR3 DNA reads as TGTGCCAGTAATCGACGGGGTGGTGGAAACACCATATATTTT.

The chain links TRBV5-4 to TRBJ1-2; the D gene is possibly TRBD1 (6 bases). V was trimmed by 1 base and J by 6 bases, leaving 13 bases between them. The CDR3 has 14 amino acids. The germline CDR1 and CDR2 sequences are SGHNT and YYREEE (reference sequence). The CDR3 bases are TGTGCCAGCAGCTTGCAGGGGTTTTTTAATGGCTACACCTTC. It is translated as CASSLQGFFNGYTF.

The chain recombines TRBV14 with TRBJ2-7, with D perhaps matching TRBD2 (5 bases). There are 14 residues in the CDR3. Germline CDR1 SGHDN, CDR2 FVKESK. Trimming cost V 4 bases and J 4 bases, with 14 bases left between them. CDR3 coding DNA: TGTGCCAGCAGCCCAGGACTGACCTTGTACGAGCAGTACTTC. Protein: CASSPGLTLYEQYF. Together with reference TRBV14 and TRBJ2-7, the CDR3 gives the full variable domain: EAGVTQFPSHSVIEKGQTVTLRCDPISGHDNLYWYRRVMGKEIKFLLHFVKESKQDESGMPNNRFLAERTGGTYSTLKVQPAELEDSGVYFCASSPGLTLYEQYFGPGTRLTVT.

This sequence joins TRBV5-1 and TRBJ2-1; D is possibly TRBD2 (6 bases). The CDR3 totals 13 residues. Trimming cost V 5 bases and J 4 bases, with 10 bases left between them. The germline gives CDR1 SGHRS, CDR2 YFSETQ. Here the CDR3 reads CASSSGLYNEQFF. CDR3 bases: TGCGCCAGCAGTTCGGGACTTTACAATGAGCAGTTCTTC. The complete variable domain, with remaining parts taken from reference TRBV5-1 and TRBJ2-1, reads KAGVTQTPRYLIKTRGQQVTLSCSPISGHRSVSWYQQTPGQGLQFLFEYFSETQRNKGNFPGRFSGRQFSNSRSEMNVSTLELGDSALYLCASSSGLYNEQFFGPGTRLTVL.

V is TRBV4-1 and J is TRBJ2-7, with TRBD1 as a possible D gene (6 bases). Germline lookup yields CDR1 MGHRA and CDR2 YSYEKL. Trimming took off 4 bases at V and 3 bases at J, with 19 bases between the two ends. The CDR3 is 16 residues long. CDR3: CASSPLGSQGLYEQYF. CDR3 coding DNA: TGCGCCAGCAGCCCTCTGGGTAGCCAGGGGCTCTACGAGCAGTACTTC.

The chain is built from TRBV18 and TRBJ1-1; D is uncertain. This CDR3 spans 13 amino acids. V lost 3 bases to trimming and J lost 5 bases, with 10 bases between them. Germline CDR1 KGHSH, CDR2 LQKENI. The CDR3, as DNA: TGTGCCAGCTCACCCCTCCGGGAGACTGAAGCTTTCTTT. Its protein is CASSPLRETEAFF.

The chain links TRBV6-5 to TRBJ1-2; D not certain. The CDR3 is made up of 13 amino acids. Trimming removed 2 bases at V and 6 bases at J, with 10 bases between. Germline CDR1 MNHEY, CDR2 SVGAGI. CDR3 residues: CASSYGQSHGYTF. Written as DNA, the CDR3 is TGTGCCAGCAGTTACGGGCAGTCCCATGGCTACACCTTC.

The chain combines TRBV2 with TRBJ2-1, with 9 positions matching TRBD2. This CDR3 is 15 amino acids long. Germline V CDR1 and CDR2: SNHLY, FYNNEI. Trimming took 7 bases from V and 12 from J; bases not matched to a gene: 16. CDR3 nucleotides: TGTGCCAGCACCCCCGGGACTAGCCTGGCGCAGGGGCAGTTCTTC. It codes for CASTPGTSLAQGQFF.

This sequence joins TRBV24-1 and TRBJ2-1; 9 bases are a match to TRBD1. The CDR3 sequence is 16 residues long. V lost 4 bases to trimming and J lost 9 bases; unmatched junction nucleotides: 12. Germline assignment: CDR1 KGHDR and CDR2 SFDVKD. The CDR3 region has the DNA TGTGCCACCAGTGACGGACCGGGACAGGGTATCGGTGAGCAGTTCTTC. This codes for CATSDGPGQGIGEQFF.

The chain combines TRBV5-6 with TRBJ1-2, with 8 bases matching TRBD1. V lost 2 bases and J lost 2; bases outside the gene matches: 5. The germline gives CDR1 SGHDT, CDR2 YYEEEE. There are 15 residues in the CDR3. The CDR3 nucleotides read TGTGCCAGCAGCTTCCAGGGGGCGCCCAACTATGGCTACACCTTC. Its translation: CASSFQGAPNYGYTF.

V is TRBV3-1 (or the pseudogene TRBV3-2) and J is TRBJ2-1; 9 bases are shared with TRBD2. CDR3 length equals 15 residues. Trimming at V came to 4 bases and at J to 0 bases, leaving 1 base not matched to a gene. The germline gives CDR1 LGHDT, CDR2 YNNKEL (reference sequence). The CDR3 spells CASSLAGASYNEQFF. CDR3 DNA sequence: TGTGCCAGCAGCCTAGCGGGGGCCTCCTACAATGAGCAGTTCTTC.

The V call is TRBV11-3, the J call TRBJ2-1; possible D gene TRBD1, 7 bases. Germline CDR1 is SGHNT and CDR2 is YENEEA. Trimming took off 6 bases at V and 4 bases at J, with 16 bases between the two ends. The CDR3 totals 15 residues. The DNA for the CDR3 is TGTGCCAGCAGAAGGGGGGACAGCCCTTACAATGAGCAGTTCTTC. This translates into CASRRGDSPYNEQFF.

The chain combines TRBV3-1 (or the pseudogene TRBV3-2) with TRBJ1-6; 7 bases line up with TRBD1. Germline lookup yields CDR1 LGHDT and CDR2 YNNKEL (reference sequence). Losses at the gene ends were 3 bases for V and 10 bases for J; bases not matched to a gene: 6. The CDR3 has 14 amino acids. The DNA of the CDR3 is TGTGCCAGCAGCCAGGCAGGGGGAAGGTCACCCCTCCACTTT. Translating gives CASSQAGGRSPLHF.

This clone has just one count. The rearrangement joins TRBV19 to TRBJ2-7; 7 positions match TRBD1. V dropped 5 bases and J dropped 2; count of bases not matched to a gene: 6. The CDR3 covers 14 residues. Germline loops: CDR1 LNHDA, CDR2 SQIVND (reference sequence). CDR3: CASSSGTVTYEQYF. The CDR3 DNA reads TGTGCCAGTAGTTCCGGGACAGTAACCTACGAGCAGTACTTC.